These 31 T cell receptor beta chains were all obtained from the same sample, sequenced in a study of early T cells in non-severe SARS-CoV-2 infection (dated by TCRdb to the early 2020s). The method was 5' RACE. Sequencer: NextSeq 500. TCRdb applied fastp at Q25 and MiXCR to the public reads, then kept only in-frame beta chains. Each entry merges the rows of one CDR3 protein and shows their most common DNA and genes. The sample table lists tens of thousands of distinct CDR3 sequences, roughly 13% of them with a count of one. Together, the top ten hold roughly 8.3% of the sample. The sequenced material came from whole blood. Receptor source: an adult who was a healthcare worker with PCR-confirmed SARS-CoV-2 infection or an uninfected control (not recorded which).

A few counts support this clonotype. The chain uses TRBV28 and TRBJ2-7; D not resolved. V lost 5 bases and J lost 4, with 3 bases in between. CDR3 size: 10 residues. The germline CDR1 and CDR2 sequences are MDHEN and SYDVKM. CDR3 sequence: CASSQYEQYF. CDR3 nucleotides: TGTGCCAGCAGTCAGTACGAGCAGTACTTC.

This clonotype has more than one count but fewer than ten. The V call is TRBV5-1, the J call TRBJ2-7; weak D call: TRBD2 (6 bases). V dropped 4 bases and J dropped 4 bases, with 12 bases sitting between them. Germline V lookup: CDR1 SGHRS, CDR2 YFSETQ. The CDR3 spans 13 residues. CDR3 sequence: CASSRGSFYEQYF. The DNA of the CDR3 is TGCGCCAGCAGCCGGGGGTCCTTTTACGAGCAGTACTTC. The full variable domain, in which reference TRBV5-1 and TRBJ2-7 provide the parts outside the CDR3, is KAGVTQTPRYLIKTRGQQVTLSCSPISGHRSVSWYQQTPGQGLQFLFEYFSETQRNKGNFPGRFSGRQFSNSRSEMNVSTLELGDSALYLCASSRGSFYEQYFGPGTRLTVT.

There are many counts of this clonotype. The rearrangement uses TRBV29-1 and TRBJ2-1; 10 nucleotides match TRBD1. The CDR3 covers 15 residues. Per germline, CDR1 SQVTM and CDR2 ANQGSEA. The trim removed 5 bases at V and 5 bases at J, leaving 9 bases unmatched. This chain's CDR3 is CSVTFDRGRNNEQFF. For the CDR3, the DNA is TGCAGCGTTACTTTCGACAGGGGGCGAAACAATGAGCAGTTCTTC.

This clonotype was seen only a few times. J is TRBJ2-3 and V is TRBV11-2; no definite D call. The CDR3 is 12 residues long. Trimming left V 8 bases short and J 2 bases short, with 8 bases between. The germline CDR1 and CDR2 sequences are SGHAT and FQNNGV. The CDR3 nucleotides read TGTGCCAGCCTCTCTGTCACAGATACGCAGTATTTT. Its protein is CASLSVTDTQYF.

This clonotype was counted ten times or more. The V call is TRBV7-9, the J call TRBJ2-5; possibly TRBD2 for D (6 bases). The CDR3 contains 17 residues. V lost 5 bases, J lost 1 base, and 20 bases lay in between. Germline V gives CDR1 SEHNR, CDR2 FQNEAQ (reference sequence). This CDR3 reads CASSRTQFSGSQETQYF. CDR3 sequence (DNA): TGTGCCAGCAGCCGTACCCAATTTAGCGGTTCCCAAGAGACCCAGTACTTC.

CDR3 protein: CASSLFGQNYEQYF. The DNA for the CDR3 is TGTGCCAGCAGTTTATTTGGACAGAACTACGAGCAGTACTTC. The chain joins TRBV27 to TRBJ2-7; D perhaps matches TRBD1 (6 bases). V lost 1 base and J lost 3, with 10 bases in between. From germline, CDR1 is MNHEY and CDR2 SMNVEV (reference sequence). This CDR3 is built from 14 residues.

Many counts were recorded for this clonotype. The chain joins TRBV2 to TRBJ2-3; 9 nucleotides line up with TRBD2. Germline V gene lookup returns CDR1 SNHLY and CDR2 FYNNEI. The CDR3 extends over 15 amino acids. The J segment lost 2 bases and the V segment lost 10 bases, leaving 10 bases of the junction unmatched. In DNA form, the CDR3 reads TGTGCCACAAGGACTAGCGCAAATCCCACAGATACGCAGTATTTT. Protein product: CATRTSANPTDTQYF.

The sample holds a few counts of this clonotype. The chain recombines TRBV3-1 with TRBJ2-1; 8 positions match TRBD1. Germline lookup yields CDR1 LGHDT and CDR2 YNNKEL (reference sequence). This CDR3 has 16 residues. V dropped 1 base and J dropped 4; count of bases not matched to a gene: 6. The CDR3 sequence is CASSQGTGIRYNEQFF. The CDR3 DNA reads TGTGCCAGCAGCCAAGGGACAGGGATAAGGTACAATGAGCAGTTCTTC.

V gene TRBV5-1 combines with J gene TRBJ2-7, with no clear D. The CDR3 runs 14 residues. Germline CDR1 SGHRS, CDR2 YFSETQ. Deletions cut 3 bases from V and 10 bases from J, with 20 bases between. The CDR3 DNA sequence: TGCGCCAGCAGCTGGACCGAGGACGGGCCTTCCCAGTACTTC. Residues: CASSWTEDGPSQYF.

This clonotype was picked up a small number of times. The chain couples TRBV6-1 to TRBJ2-6; tentative D call: TRBD1 (6 bases). Trimming left V 4 bases short and J 5 bases short, with 12 bases between. The CDR3 length is 15 residues. Germline V gives CDR1 MNHNS, CDR2 SASEGT. CDR3 nucleotide sequence: TGTGCCAGCAGTGTTCCAGGGGCCCGGGCCAACGTCCTGACTTTC. Residues: CASSVPGARANVLTF.

V is TRBV20-1 and J is TRBJ2-5, with 13 bases that match TRBD2. Trimming at V came to 5 bases and at J to 3 bases, leaving 3 bases not matched to a gene. The germline gives CDR1 DFQATT, CDR2 SNEGSKA (reference sequence). This CDR3 region has 14 residues. CDR3 sequence (DNA): TGCAGTGCTCAGGGACTAGCGGGAAAAGAGACCCAGTACTTC. This codes for CSAQGLAGKETQYF.

This clonotype turned up a few times. V is TRBV7-8 and J is TRBJ2-7; no firm D call. The V gene's germline CDR1 is SGHVS and CDR2 FQNEAQ. This CDR3 contains 12 residues. V was pared by 5 bases and J by 5 bases, with 10 bases between. The CDR3 reads CASSPQTDEQYF. DNA of the CDR3: TGTGCCAGCAGCCCTCAGACGGACGAGCAGTACTTC.

The rearrangement links TRBV28 to TRBJ2-7, with D unresolved. Germline V lookup: CDR1 MDHEN, CDR2 SYDVKM. Trimming removed 5 bases at V and 0 bases at J, with 14 bases between. This CDR3 is 15 amino acids long. Here the CDR3 DNA reads TGTGCCAGCAGTCCGCAGACGACCACCTCCTACGAGCAGTACTTC. This codes for CASSPQTTTSYEQYF.

This clonotype was recorded at least ten times. The rearrangement joins TRBV7-9 to TRBJ2-5; TRBD1 is a possible D gene (6 bases). Looked up from germline, CDR1 is SEHNR and CDR2 is FQNEAQ (reference sequence). The CDR3 is 15 residues long. Trimming pared 5 bases from V and 1 base from J, leaving 14 bases between. The CDR3 nucleotides read TGTGCCAGCAGCCTCGCGCAGGGGCCCCAAGAGACCCAGTACTTC. This translates into CASSLAQGPQETQYF. The whole variable domain, filled in from reference TRBV7-9 and TRBJ2-5, reads DTGVSQNPRHKITKRGQNVTFRCDPISEHNRLYWYRQTLGQGPEFLTYFQNEAQLEKSRLLSDRFSAERPKGSFSTLEIQRTEQGDSAMYLCASSLAQGPQETQYFGPGTRLLVL.

This clonotype was counted a few times. The rearrangement links TRBV5-1 to TRBJ2-7; TRBD2 might be the D (5 bases). The germline V and J ends were trimmed by 1 base and 0 bases, with 8 bases remaining between them. The CDR3 runs to 14 residues. CDR1 is SGHRS and CDR2 is YFSETQ in the germline V gene. CDR3 sequence: CASSLTGFSYEQYF. DNA of the CDR3: TGCGCCAGCAGCTTGACGGGATTCTCCTACGAGCAGTACTTC.

A few counts support this clonotype. The gene calls are TRBV29-1 and TRBJ1-1; the D is unclear. There are 14 residues in the CDR3. V was cut by 3 bases and J by 3 bases, with 14 bases left in between. CDR1 is SQVTM and CDR2 is ANQGSEA in the germline V gene. The CDR3 region has the DNA TGCAGCGTTGAGGGATTCGACCCGGACACTGAAGCTTTCTTT. It is translated as CSVEGFDPDTEAFF.

The chain recombines TRBV19 with TRBJ1-2; D uncertain. V lost 4 bases and J lost 6, with 12 bases in between. Germline V CDR1 and CDR2: LNHDA, SQIVND (reference sequence). The CDR3 has 13 residues. CDR3 in amino acids: CASSTSHRDGYTF. As DNA, the CDR3 is TGTGCCAGTAGTACCTCCCACCGGGATGGCTACACCTTC.

The chain combines TRBV7-2 with TRBJ2-3; no reliable D call. V gave up 5 bases and J gave up 4 bases, with 7 bases separating them. Germline CDR1 SGHTA, CDR2 FQGNSA. The length of the CDR3 is 12 residues. The CDR3 loop is CASSVPSDTQYF. DNA for the CDR3: TGTGCCAGCAGCGTTCCGTCAGATACGCAGTATTTT.

The chain uses TRBV18 and TRBJ1-1, with a possible D match to TRBD1 (6 bases). V was clipped by 6 bases and J by 4 bases, with 12 bases between them. This CDR3 comprises 13 residues. Germline values: CDR1 KGHSH, CDR2 LQKENI. The CDR3 is CASSYTGTTEAFF. The CDR3, as DNA: TGTGCCAGCTCGTACACAGGGACCACTGAAGCTTTCTTT.

This clonotype has only a few counts. The gene calls are TRBV12-3 or TRBV12-4 and TRBJ2-3; D is unresolved. The length of the CDR3 is 15 residues. The V end lost 5 bases, the J end lost 3 bases, and 15 bases lay between the germline ends. CDR3 region: CASSLGEVWTDTQYF. CDR3 coding DNA: TGTGCCAGCAGTCTTGGAGAGGTTTGGACAGATACGCAGTATTTT.

This clonotype was counted a few times. The chain carries TRBV6-1 and TRBJ1-4; TRBD1 matches 7 bases. This CDR3 region has 13 residues. V lost 4 bases and J lost 7; bases outside the gene matches: 3. Germline CDR1 reads MNHNS; CDR2 reads SASEGT. This chain's CDR3 is CASSVAGGEKLFF. CDR3 nucleotide sequence: TGTGCCAGCAGTGTGGCAGGGGGTGAAAAACTGTTTTTT.

This clonotype was seen a handful of times. The rearrangement links TRBV7-3 to TRBJ2-2, with 11 bases aligning to TRBD2. Germline CDR1 reads SGHTA; CDR2 reads FQGTGA. The CDR3 spans 16 residues. The V and J ends lost 3 bases and 4 bases, in that order; junction bases with no gene match: 4. CDR3 sequence (DNA): TGTGCCAGCAGCTTCGCCGGGACTAGCGGCACCGGGGAGCTGTTTTTT. It yields the protein CASSFAGTSGTGELFF.

The J gene is TRBJ1-5, the V gene TRBV2; 10 nucleotides match TRBD1. Germline-derived CDR1 and CDR2 are SNHLY and FYNNEI. CDR3 length: 17 residues. Trimming took 6 bases from V and 2 from J; bases not matched to a gene: 10. The CDR3 sequence is CASSRDRGNYGNQPQHF. The CDR3 nucleotides are TGTGCCAGCAGCCGGGACAGGGGAAACTATGGCAATCAGCCCCAGCATTTT.

The rearrangement links TRBV29-1 to TRBJ2-3, with 7 bases fitting TRBD1. The CDR3 consists of 14 residues. With V trimmed by 4 bases and J by 4 bases, 8 bases remained unmatched. CDR1 and CDR2 from the germline V gene are SQVTM and ANQGSEA. The CDR3 sequence is CSVGASQGADTQYF. CDR3 nucleotide sequence: TGCAGCGTTGGGGCTAGCCAGGGGGCAGATACGCAGTATTTT.

In this sample, this clonotype turned up a few times. The V call is TRBV6-1, the J call TRBJ1-3; D perhaps matches TRBD1 (5 bases). This CDR3 is built from 16 residues. Trimming pared 2 bases from V and 7 bases from J, leaving 18 bases between. CDR1 MNHNS and CDR2 SASEGT come from the germline V gene. The CDR3 DNA sequence: TGTGCCAGCAGTGAAAATCGACGGGGCTTCGGGAACACCATATATTTT. Encoded protein: CASSENRRGFGNTIYF.

This clonotype has more than one count but fewer than ten. The gene calls are TRBV3-1 and TRBJ1-1; D gene unclear. The CDR3 has 12 amino acids. Trimming shortened V by 4 bases and J by 12 bases, and 15 bases separated the two germline ends. Germline V gene lookup returns CDR1 LGHDT and CDR2 YNNKEL (reference sequence). DNA for the CDR3: TGTGCCAGCAGCCTTTCCCGGGAGGCCACTTTCTTT. This translates into CASSLSREATFF.

This clonotype was seen only a few times. The V and J genes are TRBV4-1 and TRBJ1-6; D remains ambiguous. Trimming left V 0 bases short and J 7 bases short, with 10 bases between. Germline values: CDR1 MGHRA, CDR2 YSYEKL. The CDR3 is 15 residues long. In DNA, the CDR3 is TGCGCCAGCAGCCAAGATGAGGGTAGGAATTCACCCCTCCACTTT. Translation gives CASSQDEGRNSPLHF.

This clonotype was seen a handful of times. The chain links TRBV6-1 to TRBJ2-5; D remains unclear. V lost 7 bases and J 1 base, leaving 13 bases between the germline ends. This CDR3 has 14 residues. The germline V gene encodes CDR1 MNHNS and CDR2 SASEGT. The CDR3 coding sequence is TGTGCCAGCACCATCCAGCTGAGCCAAGAGACCCAGTACTTC. Protein sequence: CASTIQLSQETQYF.

This chain joins TRBV6-1 and TRBJ2-7, with 9 bases lining up with TRBD1. This CDR3 has 14 amino acids. J gave up 3 bases and V 7 bases, and 7 bases lay outside the gene matches. CDR1 is MNHNS and CDR2 is SASEGT in the germline V gene. The CDR3 sequence is CASTRRQGDYEQYF. The CDR3 DNA reads as TGTGCCAGCACCAGGAGACAGGGGGACTACGAGCAGTACTTC.

This clonotype showed up many times. The chain joins TRBV13 to TRBJ2-7; D unresolved. Looked up from germline, CDR1 is PRHDT and CDR2 is FYEKMQ (reference sequence). Trimming removed 5 bases at V and 4 bases at J, with 9 bases between. CDR3 length: 12 amino acids. CDR3 DNA sequence: TGTGCCAGCAGCACGACCGGTTACGAGCAGTACTTC. It yields the protein CASSTTGYEQYF.

The sample holds a few counts of this clonotype. CDR3 protein: CASSRDFTGELFF. The CDR3 bases are TGTGCCAGCAGTAGGGACTTCACCGGGGAGCTGTTTTTT. The rearrangement joins TRBV11-2 to TRBJ2-2; maybe TRBD2 (6 bases). The V end lost 6 bases, the J end lost 4 bases, and 9 bases lay between the germline ends. CDR3 length equals 13 residues. The germline CDR1 and CDR2 sequences are SGHAT and FQNNGV.